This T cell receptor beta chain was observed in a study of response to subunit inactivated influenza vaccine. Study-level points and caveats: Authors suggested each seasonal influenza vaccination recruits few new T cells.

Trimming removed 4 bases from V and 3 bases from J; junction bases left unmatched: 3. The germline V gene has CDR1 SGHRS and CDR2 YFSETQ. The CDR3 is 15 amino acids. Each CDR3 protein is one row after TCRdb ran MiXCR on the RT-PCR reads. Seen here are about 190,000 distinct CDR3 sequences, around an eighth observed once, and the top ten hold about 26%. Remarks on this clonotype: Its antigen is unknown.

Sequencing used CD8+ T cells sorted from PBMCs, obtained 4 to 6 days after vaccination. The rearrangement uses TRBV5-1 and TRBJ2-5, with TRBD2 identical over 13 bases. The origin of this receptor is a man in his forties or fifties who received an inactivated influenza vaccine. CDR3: CASSVGLAGEETQYF. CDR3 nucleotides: TGCGCCAGCAGCGTCGGACTAGCGGGGGAAGAGACCCAGTACTTC.